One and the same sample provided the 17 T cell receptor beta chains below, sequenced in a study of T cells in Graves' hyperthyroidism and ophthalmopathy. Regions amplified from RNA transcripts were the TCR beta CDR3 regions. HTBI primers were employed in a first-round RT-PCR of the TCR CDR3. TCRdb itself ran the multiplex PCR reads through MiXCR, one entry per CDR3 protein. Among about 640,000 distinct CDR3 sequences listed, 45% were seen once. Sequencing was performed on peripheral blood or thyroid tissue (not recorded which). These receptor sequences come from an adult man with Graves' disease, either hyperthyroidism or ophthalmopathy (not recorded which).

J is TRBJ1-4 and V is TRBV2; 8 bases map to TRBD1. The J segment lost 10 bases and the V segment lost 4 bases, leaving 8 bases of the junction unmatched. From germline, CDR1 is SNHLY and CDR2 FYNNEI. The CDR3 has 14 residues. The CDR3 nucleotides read TGTGCCAGCAGTGCAGGGGGCGAGGGTGGAAAACTGTTTTTT. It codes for CASSAGGEGGKLFF.

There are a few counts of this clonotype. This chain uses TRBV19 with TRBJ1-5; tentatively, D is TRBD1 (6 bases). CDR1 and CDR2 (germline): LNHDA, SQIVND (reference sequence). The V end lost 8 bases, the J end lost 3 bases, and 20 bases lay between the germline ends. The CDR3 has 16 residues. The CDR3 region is CASRQGPKNPNQPQHF. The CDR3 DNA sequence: TGTGCCAGTCGGCAGGGGCCTAAAAATCCCAATCAGCCCCAGCATTTT.

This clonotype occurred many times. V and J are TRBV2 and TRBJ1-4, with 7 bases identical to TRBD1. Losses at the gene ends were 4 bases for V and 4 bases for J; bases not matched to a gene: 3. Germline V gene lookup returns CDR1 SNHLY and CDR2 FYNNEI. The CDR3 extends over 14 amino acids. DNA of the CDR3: TGTGCCAGCAGTGGGGACAGTCGTAATGAAAAACTGTTTTTT. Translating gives CASSGDSRNEKLFF. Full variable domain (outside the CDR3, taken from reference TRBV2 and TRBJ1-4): EPEVTQTPSHQVTQMGQEVILRCVPISNHLYFYWYRQILGQKVEFLVSFYNNEISEKSEIFDDQFSVERPDGSNFTLKIRSTKLEDSAMYFCASSGDSRNEKLFFGSGTQLSVL.

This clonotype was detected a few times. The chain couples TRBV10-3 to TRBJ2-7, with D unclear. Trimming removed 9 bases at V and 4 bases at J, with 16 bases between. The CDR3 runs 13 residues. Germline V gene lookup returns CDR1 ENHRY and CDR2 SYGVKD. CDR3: CAIAAGGTYEQYF. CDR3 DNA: TGTGCCATTGCTGCTGGCGGAACTTACGAGCAGTACTTC.

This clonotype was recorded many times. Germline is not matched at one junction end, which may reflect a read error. CDR3 region: CASSRDRVTEAFF. CDR3 nucleotide sequence: TGCGCCAGCAGCAGGGACAGGGTAACTGAAGCTTTCTTT. The chain combines TRBV7-9 with TRBJ1-1; 9 bases map to TRBD1. The germline gives CDR1 SEHNR, CDR2 FQNEAQ (reference sequence). CDR3 length equals 13 residues.

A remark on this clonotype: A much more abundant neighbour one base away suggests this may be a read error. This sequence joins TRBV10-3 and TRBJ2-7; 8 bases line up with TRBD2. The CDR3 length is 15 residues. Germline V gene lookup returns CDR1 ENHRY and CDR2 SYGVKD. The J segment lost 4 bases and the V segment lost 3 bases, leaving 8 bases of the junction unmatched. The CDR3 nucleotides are TGTGCCATCAGTGAAAATAGCGGGACGTTTTACGAGCAGTACTTC. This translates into CAISENSGTFYEQYF.

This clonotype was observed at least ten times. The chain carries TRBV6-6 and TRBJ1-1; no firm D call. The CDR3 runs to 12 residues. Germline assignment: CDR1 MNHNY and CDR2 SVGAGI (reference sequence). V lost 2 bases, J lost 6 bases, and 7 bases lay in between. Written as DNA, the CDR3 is TGTGCCAGCAGTTACGGAGGAGCTGAAGCTTTCTTT. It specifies CASSYGGAEAFF.

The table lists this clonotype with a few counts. The CDR3 region has the DNA TGCGCCAGCAGCTTGGGGCCACGGGGAAGGATGTCCTACGAGCAGTACTTC. Translating it yields CASSLGPRGRMSYEQYF. The rearrangement links TRBV5-1 to TRBJ2-7; a possible D gene is TRBD2 (5 bases). This CDR3 is built from 17 residues. CDR1 SGHRS and CDR2 YFSETQ come from the germline V gene. V was shortened by 0 bases and J by 1 base, with 17 bases between the two germline ends.

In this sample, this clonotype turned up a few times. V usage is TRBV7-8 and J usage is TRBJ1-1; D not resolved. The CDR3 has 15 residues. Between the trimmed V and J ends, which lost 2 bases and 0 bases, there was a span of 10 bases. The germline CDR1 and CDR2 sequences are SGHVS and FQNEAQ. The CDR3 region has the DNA TGTGCCAGCAGCTTATTGACAACCATGAACACTGAAGCTTTCTTT. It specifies CASSLLTTMNTEAFF.

CDR3 sequence: CSAPSGPVGETQYF. The CDR3 region has the DNA TGCAGTGCTCCCTCGGGGCCCGTGGGAGAGACCCAGTACTTC. The genes are TRBV20-1 and TRBJ2-5; D is possibly TRBD1 or TRBD2 (5 bases each). The germline gives CDR1 DFQATT, CDR2 SNEGSKA (reference sequence). V was pared by 5 bases and J by 4 bases, with 17 bases between. The CDR3 has 14 amino acids.

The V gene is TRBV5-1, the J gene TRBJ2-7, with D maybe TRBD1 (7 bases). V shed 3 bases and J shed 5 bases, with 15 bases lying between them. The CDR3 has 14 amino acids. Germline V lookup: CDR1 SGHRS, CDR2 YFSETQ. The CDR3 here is CASSSDRRDHEQYF. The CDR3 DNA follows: TGCGCCAGCAGCTCGGACAGGAGGGACCACGAGCAGTACTTC.

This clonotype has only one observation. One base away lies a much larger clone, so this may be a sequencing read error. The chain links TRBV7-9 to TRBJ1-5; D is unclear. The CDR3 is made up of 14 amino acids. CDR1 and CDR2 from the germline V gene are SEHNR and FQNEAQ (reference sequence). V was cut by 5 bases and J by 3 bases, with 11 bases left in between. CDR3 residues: CASSRGSDNQPQHF. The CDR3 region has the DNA TGTGCCAGCAGCCGGGGTTCTGACAATCAGCCCCAGCATTTT.

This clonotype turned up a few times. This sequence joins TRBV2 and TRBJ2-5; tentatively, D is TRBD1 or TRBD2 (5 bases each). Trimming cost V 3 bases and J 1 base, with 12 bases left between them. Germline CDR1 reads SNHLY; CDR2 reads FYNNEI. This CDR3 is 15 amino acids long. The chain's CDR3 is CASSEPTGAQETQYF. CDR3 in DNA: TGTGCCAGCAGTGAGCCGACCGGGGCCCAAGAGACCCAGTACTTC.

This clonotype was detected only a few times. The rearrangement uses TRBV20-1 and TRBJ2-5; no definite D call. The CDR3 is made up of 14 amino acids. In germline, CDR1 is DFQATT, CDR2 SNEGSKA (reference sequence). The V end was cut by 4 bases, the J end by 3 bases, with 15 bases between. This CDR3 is CSATPLLGEETQYF. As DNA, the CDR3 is TGCAGTGCTACCCCCCTCTTAGGAGAAGAGACCCAGTACTTC.

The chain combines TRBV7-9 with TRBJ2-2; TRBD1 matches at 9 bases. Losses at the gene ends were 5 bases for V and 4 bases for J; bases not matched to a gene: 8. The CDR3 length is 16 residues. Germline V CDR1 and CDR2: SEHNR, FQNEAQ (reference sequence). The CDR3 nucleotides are TGTGCCAGCAGCGTGGGACAGGGTGCGAGCACCGGGGAGCTGTTTTTT. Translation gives CASSVGQGASTGELFF.

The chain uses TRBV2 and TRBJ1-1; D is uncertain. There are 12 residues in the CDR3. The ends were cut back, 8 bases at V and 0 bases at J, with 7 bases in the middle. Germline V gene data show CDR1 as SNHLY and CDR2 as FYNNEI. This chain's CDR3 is CASYQVNTEAFF. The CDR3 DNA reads TGTGCCAGCTATCAAGTGAACACTGAAGCTTTCTTT.

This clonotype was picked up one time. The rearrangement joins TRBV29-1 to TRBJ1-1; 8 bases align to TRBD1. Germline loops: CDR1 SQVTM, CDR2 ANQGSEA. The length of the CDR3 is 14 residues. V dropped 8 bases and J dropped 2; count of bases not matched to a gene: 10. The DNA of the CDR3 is TGCAGCCCCTTAAGAGACAGGGGAAACACTGAAGCTTTCTTT. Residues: CSPLRDRGNTEAFF.